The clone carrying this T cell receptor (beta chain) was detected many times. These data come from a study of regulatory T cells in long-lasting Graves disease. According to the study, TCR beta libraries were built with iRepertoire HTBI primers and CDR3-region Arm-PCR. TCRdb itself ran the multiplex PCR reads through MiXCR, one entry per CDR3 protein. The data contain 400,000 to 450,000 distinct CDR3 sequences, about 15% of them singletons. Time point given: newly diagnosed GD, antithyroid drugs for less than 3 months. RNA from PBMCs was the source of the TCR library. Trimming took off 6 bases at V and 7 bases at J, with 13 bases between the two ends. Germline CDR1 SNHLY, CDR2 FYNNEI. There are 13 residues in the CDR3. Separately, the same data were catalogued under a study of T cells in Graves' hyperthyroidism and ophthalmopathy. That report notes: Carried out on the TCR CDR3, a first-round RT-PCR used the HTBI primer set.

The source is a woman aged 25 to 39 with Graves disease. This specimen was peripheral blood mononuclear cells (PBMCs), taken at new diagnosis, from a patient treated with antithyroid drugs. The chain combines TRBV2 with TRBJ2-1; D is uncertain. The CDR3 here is CASRELGVNEQFF. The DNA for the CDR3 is TGTGCCAGCAGGGAACTCGGAGTTAATGAGCAGTTCTTC. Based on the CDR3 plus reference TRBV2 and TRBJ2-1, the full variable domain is EPEVTQTPSHQVTQMGQEVILRCVPISNHLYFYWYRQILGQKVEFLVSFYNNEISEKSEIFDDQFSVERPDGSNFTLKIRSTKLEDSAMYFCASRELGVNEQFFGPGTRLTVL.